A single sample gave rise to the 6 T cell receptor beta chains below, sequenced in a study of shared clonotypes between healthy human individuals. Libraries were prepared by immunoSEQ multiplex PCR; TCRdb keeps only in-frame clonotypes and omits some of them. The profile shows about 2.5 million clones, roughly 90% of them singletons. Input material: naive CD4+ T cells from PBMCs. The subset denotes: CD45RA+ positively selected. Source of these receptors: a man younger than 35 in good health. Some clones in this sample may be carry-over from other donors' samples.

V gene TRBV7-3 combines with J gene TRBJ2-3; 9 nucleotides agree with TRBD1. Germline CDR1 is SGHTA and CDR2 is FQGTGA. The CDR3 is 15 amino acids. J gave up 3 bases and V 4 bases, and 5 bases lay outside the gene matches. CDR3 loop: CASSSDRGVTDTQYF. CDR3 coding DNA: TGTGCCAGCAGCTCGGACAGGGGAGTAACAGATACGCAGTATTTT.

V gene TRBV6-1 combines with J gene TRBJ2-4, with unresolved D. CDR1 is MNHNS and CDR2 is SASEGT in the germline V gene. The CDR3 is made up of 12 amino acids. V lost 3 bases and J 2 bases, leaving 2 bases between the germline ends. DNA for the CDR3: TGTGCCAGCAGTGATCCCAAAAACATTCAGTACTTC. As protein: CASSDPKNIQYF.

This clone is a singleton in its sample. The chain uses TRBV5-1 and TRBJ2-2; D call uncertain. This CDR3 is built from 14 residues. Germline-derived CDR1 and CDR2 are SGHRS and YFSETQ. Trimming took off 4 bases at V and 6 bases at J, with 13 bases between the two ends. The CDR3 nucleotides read TGCGCCAGCAGCCCGCGGCGCCTGCCCGGGGAGCTGTTTTTT. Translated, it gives CASSPRRLPGELFF.

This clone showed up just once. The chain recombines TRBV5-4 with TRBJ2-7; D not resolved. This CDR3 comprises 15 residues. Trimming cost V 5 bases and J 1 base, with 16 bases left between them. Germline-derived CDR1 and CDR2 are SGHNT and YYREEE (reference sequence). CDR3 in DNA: TGTGCCAGCAGTTCCCCTAGTTTTGGGTCCTACGAGCAGTACTTC. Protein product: CASSSPSFGSYEQYF.

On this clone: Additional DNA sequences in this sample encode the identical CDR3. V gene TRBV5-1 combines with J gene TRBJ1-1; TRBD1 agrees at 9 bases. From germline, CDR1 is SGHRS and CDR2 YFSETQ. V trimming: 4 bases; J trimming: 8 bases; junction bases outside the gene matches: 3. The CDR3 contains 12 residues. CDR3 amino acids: CASSLGTGEAFF. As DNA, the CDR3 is TGCGCCAGCAGCCTAGGGACAGGGGAAGCTTTCTTT.

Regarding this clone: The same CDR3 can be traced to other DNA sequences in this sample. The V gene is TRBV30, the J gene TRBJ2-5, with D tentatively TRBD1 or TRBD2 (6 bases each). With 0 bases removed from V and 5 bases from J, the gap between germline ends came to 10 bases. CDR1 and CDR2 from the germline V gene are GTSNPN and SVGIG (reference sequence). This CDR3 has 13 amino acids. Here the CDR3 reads CAWSVKGGETQYF. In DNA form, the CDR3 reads TGTGCCTGGAGTGTAAAAGGGGGGGAGACCCAGTACTTC.